Each of the 17 T cell receptor beta chains below was sequenced from the same sample in a study of shared clonotypes between healthy human individuals. This table comes from immunoSEQ multiplex PCR, and its TCRdb copy is limited to in-frame clones, with some not included. The table records 950,000 to 1,200,000 clones, roughly 77% of them present only once. Source material: memory CD4+ T cells from PBMCs. Subset noted: CD45RA-negative fraction. The source is a man between 18 and 29 years old in good health. Some clones in this sample may be carry-over from other donors' samples.

This chain links TRBV4-1 with TRBJ2-2, with D possibly being TRBD1 (5 bases). Germline V lookup: CDR1 MGHRA, CDR2 YSYEKL. Trimming took 1 base from V and 7 from J, leaving 13 bases between them. CDR3 length: 15 residues. CDR3 coding DNA: TGCGCCAGCAGCCAAGCTCCACAGGCCGGCGGGGAGCTGTTTTTT. This gives the protein CASSQAPQAGGELFF.

The V gene is TRBV4-1, the J gene TRBJ1-5; D uncertain. CDR1 MGHRA and CDR2 YSYEKL come from the germline V gene. This CDR3 has 16 amino acids. Trimming cost V 0 bases and J 0 bases, with 9 bases left between them. In nucleotides, the CDR3 is TGCGCCAGCAGCCAAGATCACGGGTATAGCAATCAGCCCCAGCATTTT. Its protein product is CASSQDHGYSNQPQHF.

This clone was recorded a few times. The chain joins TRBV28 to TRBJ2-1, with D perhaps matching TRBD1 (5 bases). CDR3 length: 14 amino acids. Germline V lookup: CDR1 MDHEN, CDR2 SYDVKM. Trimming cost V 10 bases and J 3 bases, with 16 bases left between them. The CDR3 DNA reads as TGTGCCACCAAATCTACAGGAGTCTACAATGAGCAGTTCTTC. It yields the protein CATKSTGVYNEQFF.

The table lists this clone with a few counts. This sequence joins TRBV25-1 and TRBJ1-6, with D perhaps TRBD1 (5 bases). Germline loops: CDR1 MGHDK, CDR2 SYGVNS. The CDR3 consists of 12 residues. V was clipped by 6 bases and J by 8 bases, with 8 bases between them. Here the CDR3 reads CASRDIDSPLHF. The CDR3, as DNA: TGTGCCAGCAGGGACATAGATTCACCCCTCCACTTT.

This clone came up a few times. The chain couples TRBV6-6 to TRBJ1-5; D call uncertain. The CDR3 loop spans 13 amino acids. Germline assignment: CDR1 MNHNY and CDR2 SVGAGI (reference sequence). V lost 8 bases, J lost 4 bases, and 12 bases lay in between. The CDR3, as DNA: TGTGCCAGCGGGGAAGGGTTAAATCAGCCCCAGCATTTT. Protein product: CASGEGLNQPQHF.

There are a few counts of this clone. The J gene is TRBJ1-4, the V gene TRBV6-1; D is uncertain. The CDR3 spans 15 residues. V was shortened by 5 bases and J by 0 bases, with 10 bases between the two germline ends. CDR1 is MNHNS, CDR2 SASEGT, per germline. The CDR3 sequence is CASSRAAATNEKLFF. In DNA form, the CDR3 reads TGTGCCAGCAGTAGGGCGGCTGCAACTAATGAAAAACTGTTTTTT.

A note on this clone: This CDR3 fails to terminate in the conserved phenylalanine or tryptophan, so it likely reflects a read error. The limits of the CDR3 on the DNA are not certain, so only TCRdb's listed CDR3 is given. The CDR3 is CASSSDRNAESLAASL. The chain has TRBV28 and TRBJ1-5; the tabulated D call, TRBD1, remains unverified against the DNA. CDR1 is MDHEN and CDR2 is SYDVKM in the germline V gene. The CDR3 is 16 residues long, ends included.

Remarks on this clone: The sample contains more than one DNA sequence encoding this CDR3. This sequence joins TRBV7-9 and TRBJ1-1, with D possibly matching TRBD1 (5 bases). Trimming left V 3 bases short and J 0 bases short, with 8 bases between. The CDR3 covers 14 residues. From germline, CDR1 is SEHNR and CDR2 FQNEAQ (reference sequence). CDR3 region: CASSFGGMNTEAFF. The CDR3 DNA sequence: TGTGCCAGCAGCTTCGGGGGAATGAACACTGAAGCTTTCTTT.

In this sample, this clone turned up a few times. This sequence joins TRBV9 and TRBJ1-5, with D unresolved. V was trimmed by 4 bases and J by 11 bases, leaving 13 bases between them. The CDR3 consists of 12 residues. Germline CDR1 is SGDLS and CDR2 is YYNGEE. CDR3: CASSPPGGAQHF. The CDR3 coding sequence is TGTGCCAGCAGCCCCCCGGGTGGAGCCCAGCATTTT. The full variable domain, rest sourced from reference TRBV9 and TRBJ1-5, is DSGVTQTPKHLITATGQRVTLRCSPRSGDLSVYWYQQSLDQGLQFLIQYYNGEERAKGNILERFSAQQFPDLHSELNLSSLELGDSALYFCASSPPGGAQHFGDGTRLSIL.

The V gene is TRBV7-9, the J gene TRBJ2-7; 9 bases agree with TRBD1. The ends lost 2 bases at V and 2 bases at J; junction bases unmatched: 4. This CDR3 region has 15 residues. CDR1 is SEHNR, CDR2 FQNEAQ, per germline (reference sequence). For the CDR3, the DNA is TGTGCCAGCAGCTTATGGGGACAGGGTACCTACGAGCAGTACTTC. It specifies CASSLWGQGTYEQYF.

V gene TRBV28 combines with J gene TRBJ1-3; D is unclear. The V gene's germline CDR1 is MDHEN and CDR2 SYDVKM. Trimming removed 5 bases from V and 0 bases from J, with 11 bases in between. CDR3 length: 15 residues. The CDR3 protein is CASSPPGLSGNTIYF. The CDR3, as DNA: TGTGCCAGCAGTCCGCCGGGCCTCTCTGGAAACACCATATATTTT.

The chain carries TRBV5-6 and TRBJ2-5; no firm D call. V lost 2 bases and J lost 5, with 10 bases in between. The length of the CDR3 is 13 residues. Germline loops: CDR1 SGHDT, CDR2 YYEEEE. CDR3 in amino acids: CASSFIDRETQYF. The CDR3 nucleotides read TGTGCCAGCAGCTTTATAGACCGGGAGACCCAGTACTTC.

This clone was detected only once. The chain links TRBV28 to TRBJ2-5, with D possibly TRBD1 on 5 matching bases. This CDR3 is built from 14 residues. Looked up from germline, CDR1 is MDHEN and CDR2 is SYDVKM. V dropped 5 bases and J dropped 2 bases, with 12 bases sitting between them. CDR3 in amino acids: CASSLLQGQETQYF. The CDR3 DNA reads as TGTGCCAGCAGTCTCCTTCAGGGACAAGAGACCCAGTACTTC.

With regard to this clone: A much larger clonotype is one base distant, so this may be a read error. V is TRBV7-8 and J is TRBJ2-7, with D maybe TRBD1 (5 bases). The CDR3 extends over 12 amino acids. Trimming took off 2 bases at V and 4 bases at J, with 6 bases between the two ends. Germline V gene data show CDR1 as SGHVS and CDR2 as FQNEAQ. CDR3 coding DNA: TGTGCCAGCAGCTTACAGGGTTACGAGCAGTACTTC. Its protein is CASSLQGYEQYF. Together with reference TRBV7-8 and TRBJ2-7, the CDR3 gives the full variable domain: GAGVSQSPRYKVAKRGQDVALRCDPISGHVSLFWYQQALGQGPEFLTYFQNEAQLDKSGLPSDRFFAERPEGSVSTLKIQRTQQEDSAVYLCASSLQGYEQYFGPGTRLTVT.

The rearrangement links TRBV25-1 to TRBJ2-1; 8 bases map to TRBD2. The ends lost 6 bases at V and 4 bases at J; junction bases unmatched: 2. The CDR3 runs 13 residues. Germline V gene sequence: CDR1 MGHDK, CDR2 SYGVNS. In DNA form, the CDR3 reads TGTGCCAGCAGGCTAGCGGGTTACAATGAGCAGTTCTTC. Its translation is CASRLAGYNEQFF.

This clone has more than one count but fewer than ten. This chain uses TRBV28 with TRBJ2-3; 11 bases fit TRBD2. Trimming removed 4 bases from V and 1 base from J; junction bases left unmatched: 1. CDR1 MDHEN and CDR2 SYDVKM come from the germline V gene. The CDR3 is 15 residues long. The CDR3 reads CASSWTSGRTDTQYF. The CDR3 DNA follows: TGTGCCAGCAGTTGGACTAGCGGGCGCACAGATACGCAGTATTTT.

This chain connects TRBV2 to TRBJ1-1; D not resolved. Germline lookup yields CDR1 SNHLY and CDR2 FYNNEI. The CDR3 consists of 14 residues. Trimming cost V 4 bases and J 2 bases, with 11 bases left between them. This chain's CDR3 is CASSAQLFNTEAFF. The CDR3 DNA reads as TGTGCCAGCAGTGCCCAGCTTTTCAACACTGAAGCTTTCTTT.